In this sample, the clone carrying this T cell receptor beta chain turned up a few times. Sequencing used immunoSEQ v3.0 at survey level. What sequencing targeted per sample was roughly 40,000-55,000 T-cell genomes. The assay was immunoSEQ multiplex PCR, and TCRdb's table has in-frame clones only and misses some. This sample has fewer than 30,000 clones, with more than 75% found just once. The data were taken from a study of long-term antiretroviral therapy in people with HIV. Across the whole study: Collection dates of the earliest samples fall about a decade before the 2015 immediate-ART recommendation.

Per germline, CDR1 SGHDN and CDR2 FVKESK. The V and J ends lost 2 bases and 5 bases respectively, with 13 bases between them. This CDR3 spans 14 amino acids. The starting material was unsorted PBMCs, obtained 4.4 years after starting antiretroviral therapy. The clonotype comes from a young man with HIV. The rearrangement links TRBV14 to TRBJ2-7, with a tentative D call TRBD2 (5 bases). CDR3 sequence: CASSQLVEVNEQYF. For the CDR3, the DNA is TGTGCCAGCAGCCAATTAGTGGAGGTAAACGAGCAGTACTTC.